This T cell receptor (beta chain) originates from a study of CD4 T cells in relation to SARS-CoV-2 and coronaviruses. At the level of the study: After 10 days of antigen culture, PBMC TCR beta CDR3s were sequenced. Shared crossreactive spike epitopes were mapped to their HLA restriction.

Assay used: immunoSEQ multiplex PCR; TCRdb lists only in-frame clones, some missing. The sample records about 41,000 clones, approximately 84% being singletons. Remarks on this clone: The antigen is unknown.

Trimming took off 1 base at V and 5 bases at J, with 11 bases between the two ends. The CDR3 covers 14 residues. Germline lookup yields CDR1 GTSNPN and CDR2 SVGIG (reference sequence). V is TRBV30 and J is TRBJ2-2; no reliable D call. The sequenced sample was naive CD4+ T cells from PBMCs, cultured in vitro. Subset defined: naive CD4+ T cells isolated by negative enrichment. The receptor was isolated from an adult with COVID-19. DNA of the CDR3: TGTGCCTGGAGTGCTCGGACCCTGACCGGGGAGCTGTTTTTT. Translation: CAWSARTLTGELFF.